The 30 T cell receptor beta chains reported below all come from one sample, sequenced in a study of blood T cell repertoires in COVID-19. Data came from immunoSEQ multiplex PCR; TCRdb stores just in-frame clones and leaves some out. The table lists just over 150,000 clones, approximately 86% of them singletons. The specimen sequenced was peripheral blood. Every receptor here comes from a woman in her sixties or seventies with acute or convalescent COVID-19.

This sequence joins TRBV4-3 and TRBJ1-3; no reliable D call. Germline V gives CDR1 LGHNA, CDR2 YSLEER. The V gene lost 1 base and the J gene lost 3 bases, with 16 bases spanning the gap. This CDR3 is built from 17 residues. CDR3 coding DNA: TGCGCCAGCAGCCAAGGGAGCCCTCCTCTGGGTGGAAACACCATATATTTT. It yields the protein CASSQGSPPLGGNTIYF.

In its sample, this clone was seen once. V is TRBV6-4 and J is TRBJ1-2; D uncertain. The CDR3 length is 15 residues. Trimming cost V 10 bases and J 5 bases, with 23 bases left between them. The germline V gene encodes CDR1 MRHNA and CDR2 SNTAGT. CDR3 DNA sequence: TGTGCCACCAGCGCCCCCATCGTGGGCAATTATGGCTACACCTTC. Amino acid sequence: CATSAPIVGNYGYTF.

The rearrangement links TRBV7-2 to TRBJ2-7; 9 bases line up with TRBD2. Germline V lookup: CDR1 SGHTA, CDR2 FQGNSA. The CDR3 loop spans 16 amino acids. J was trimmed by 0 bases and V by 2 bases; bases with no gene match: 5. CDR3 sequence (DNA): TGTGCCAGCAGCTTATCCCCTAGCGGGGACTCCTACGAGCAGTACTTC. Protein: CASSLSPSGDSYEQYF.

Note on this clone: The junction shows a germline mismatch at one end, possibly a read error. The rearrangement uses TRBV12-3 or TRBV12-4 and TRBJ1-4, with a possible D match to TRBD1 (6 bases). This CDR3 region has 12 residues. The DNA of the CDR3 is TGTGCCGGCAGCCCCAGGGGTGAAAAACTGTTTTTT. Translating gives CAGSPRGEKLFF.

This chain connects TRBV5-6 to TRBJ1-1, with D perhaps TRBD1 (5 bases). Germline-derived CDR1 and CDR2 are SGHDT and YYEEEE. V shed 6 bases and J shed 4 bases, with 22 bases lying between them. The CDR3 extends over 16 amino acids. Here the CDR3 DNA reads TGTGCCAGCACGGGTTGGGGGGGTAGTTATGGCACTGAAGCTTTCTTT. The encoded protein is CASTGWGGSYGTEAFF.

V usage is TRBV19 and J usage is TRBJ2-5, with 7 bases lining up with TRBD2. Germline CDR1 is LNHDA and CDR2 is SQIVND (reference sequence). The junction had 2 bases not matched to a gene; V was cut back by 1 base and J by 0 bases. This CDR3 spans 15 amino acids. CDR3 sequence: CASSIGGGYQETQYF. DNA for the CDR3: TGTGCCAGTAGTATAGGGGGGGGGTACCAAGAGACCCAGTACTTC.

The J gene is TRBJ2-7, the V gene TRBV27; 8 bases agree with TRBD1. The CDR3 has 15 amino acids. Trimming took 5 bases from V and 0 from J; bases not matched to a gene: 6. From germline, CDR1 is MNHEY and CDR2 SMNVEV (reference sequence). CDR3 region: CASSRQGSLSYEQYV. As DNA, the CDR3 is TGTGCCAGCAGTCGACAGGGGAGCCTCTCCTACGAGCAGTACGTC.

The gene calls are TRBV27 and TRBJ1-1; the D gene is possibly TRBD1 (5 bases). Germline V gives CDR1 MNHEY, CDR2 SMNVEV (reference sequence). The CDR3 has 14 residues. V lost 2 bases and J lost 1, with 8 bases in between. CDR3 sequence: CASSLQGGNTEAFF. The CDR3 DNA reads as TGTGCCAGCAGTTTACAGGGAGGGAACACTGAAGCTTTCTTT.

The chain combines TRBV5-6 with TRBJ2-3; 9 bases map to TRBD1. This CDR3 region has 18 residues. The V gene's germline CDR1 is SGHDT and CDR2 YYEEEE. The J segment lost 2 bases and the V segment lost 0 bases, leaving 10 bases of the junction unmatched. CDR3 coding DNA: TGTGCCAGCAGCTTGGGCTATGGACAGGGGTGGGTCACAGATACGCAGTATTTT. Protein: CASSLGYGQGWVTDTQYF.

This chain connects TRBV25-1 to TRBJ1-4, with TRBD1 as a possible D gene (5 bases). The CDR3 is 15 residues long. Trimming took 7 bases from V and 8 from J, leaving 20 bases between them. CDR1 is MGHDK and CDR2 is SYGVNS in the germline V gene. DNA for the CDR3: TGTGCCAGCACTCGATCAGGGATAATGAGGGAAAAACTGTTTTTT. Amino acids: CASTRSGIMREKLFF.

The chain recombines TRBV5-6 with TRBJ2-5, with 7 positions matching TRBD1. This CDR3 comprises 13 residues. V dropped 0 bases and J dropped 6; count of bases not matched to a gene: 2. In germline, CDR1 is SGHDT, CDR2 YYEEEE. The CDR3 loop is CASSLGQGQTQYF. The CDR3 nucleotides are TGTGCCAGCAGCTTGGGACAGGGACAGACCCAGTACTTC.

This clone was recorded once. The chain employs TRBV25-1 and TRBJ2-5, with TRBD1 matching 7 bases. The junction had 6 bases not matched to a gene; V was cut back by 1 base and J by 4 bases. This CDR3 contains 15 residues. The germline V gene encodes CDR1 MGHDK and CDR2 SYGVNS. DNA for the CDR3: TGTGCCAGCAGTGAATTAGGGACAGCGGTAGAGACCCAGTACTTC. Amino acid sequence: CASSELGTAVETQYF.

The chain combines TRBV19 with TRBJ1-5; D not resolved. The CDR3 has 13 amino acids. V lost 7 bases, J lost 9 bases, and 16 bases lay in between. CDR1 and CDR2 (germline): LNHDA, SQIVND (reference sequence). The CDR3 sequence is CASIGGSGVPQHF. The CDR3 nucleotides read TGTGCCAGTATTGGTGGTTCCGGAGTGCCCCAGCATTTT.

The rearrangement uses TRBV12-5 and TRBJ2-2, with a tentative D call TRBD1 (6 bases). The CDR3 contains 13 residues. Germline CDR1 LGHNT, CDR2 FRNRAP. V gave up 1 base and J gave up 6 bases, with 6 bases separating them. CDR3 bases: TGTGCTAGTGGTTTGGAGGGGGCCGGGGAGCTGTTTTTT. Its protein is CASGLEGAGELFF.

The chain has TRBV7-2 and TRBJ2-5; 7 nucleotides match TRBD1. CDR1 is SGHTA and CDR2 is FQGNSA in the germline V gene. V lost 5 bases and J lost 5; bases outside the gene matches: 8. This CDR3 spans 14 amino acids. The CDR3, as DNA: TGTGCCAGCAGCAATAGGGGGCCCGGGGAGACCCAGTACTTC. This translates into CASSNRGPGETQYF.

The V gene is TRBV7-2, the J gene TRBJ2-3, with 9 bases matching TRBD2. With 1 base clipped from V and 5 bases from J, the junction kept 7 bases outside the gene matches. CDR1 SGHTA and CDR2 FQGNSA come from the germline V gene. This CDR3 is 16 amino acids long. CDR3 loop: CASSLGARRGGDTQYF. The CDR3 nucleotides are TGTGCCAGCAGCTTAGGGGCCCGGCGGGGGGGAGATACGCAGTATTTT.

V and J are TRBV25-1 and TRBJ1-6, with 9 nucleotides matching TRBD1. Germline CDR1 reads MGHDK; CDR2 reads SYGVNS. Trimming at V came to 1 base and at J to 7 bases, leaving 2 bases not matched to a gene. CDR3 length: 15 amino acids. CDR3 protein: CASSEWGQGNSPLHF. The CDR3 DNA reads TGTGCCAGCAGTGAATGGGGACAGGGAAATTCACCCCTCCACTTT.

The chain joins TRBV28 to TRBJ1-2; 10 bases agree with TRBD1. The CDR3 consists of 14 residues. The germline CDR1 and CDR2 sequences are MDHEN and SYDVKM. The V gene end was trimmed by 5 bases and the J gene end by 7 bases; junction bases not matched to a gene: 7. CDR3 nucleotide sequence: TGTGCCAGCAGTCCGGGACAGGGGTTTCGTGGCTACACCTTC. Its translation is CASSPGQGFRGYTF.

The chain carries TRBV19 and TRBJ2-7, with D maybe TRBD2 (5 bases). This CDR3 region has 16 residues. Germline values: CDR1 LNHDA, CDR2 SQIVND (reference sequence). Trimming stripped 11 bases from V and 2 bases from J, with 25 bases between. The CDR3 DNA reads TGTGCCCTACTTAGAGACGATCGAAGGGAGACCTACGAGCAGTACGTC. This sequence encodes CALLRDDRRETYEQYV.

The table lists this clone with a few counts. The CDR3 protein is CASSNPASGTGELFF. The CDR3 DNA reads as TGTGCCAGCTCAAACCCCGCCTCGGGCACCGGGGAGCTGTTTTTT. The rearrangement uses TRBV18 and TRBJ2-2; no definite D call. Trimming removed 5 bases from V and 4 bases from J, with 14 bases in between. The germline V gene has CDR1 KGHSH and CDR2 LQKENI. CDR3 length: 15 residues.

The rearrangement joins TRBV2 to TRBJ2-6; a possible D gene is TRBD2 (7 bases). The V gene's germline CDR1 is SNHLY and CDR2 FYNNEI. Trimming left V 10 bases short and J 1 base short, with 14 bases between. CDR3 length: 15 amino acids. CDR3 loop: CAILGGASGANVLTF. The CDR3 nucleotides are TGTGCCATTCTAGGGGGGGCGTCTGGGGCCAACGTCCTGACTTTC.

The chain is built from TRBV6-5 and TRBJ1-2; D is unresolved. Trimming removed 8 bases at V and 0 bases at J, with 7 bases between. CDR1 is MNHEY and CDR2 is SVGAGI in the germline V gene. The CDR3 spans 12 residues. The CDR3 protein is CASSVPNYGYTF. The CDR3 nucleotides read TGTGCCAGCTCAGTCCCTAACTATGGCTACACCTTC.

This clone was observed a few times. The chain joins TRBV27 to TRBJ1-6; weak D call: TRBD1 (5 bases). V lost 5 bases to trimming and J lost 0 bases, with 11 bases between them. Germline V gene lookup returns CDR1 MNHEY and CDR2 SMNVEV (reference sequence). This CDR3 has 16 residues. In DNA form, the CDR3 reads TGTGCCAGCAGTGTTACACAGGTCTCCTATAATTCACCCCTCCACTTT. This codes for CASSVTQVSYNSPLHF.

The genes are TRBV11-3 and TRBJ1-6; tentatively, D is TRBD1 (5 bases). CDR1 SGHNT and CDR2 YENEEA come from the germline V gene. The CDR3 is 13 residues long. Trimming took 6 bases from V and 7 from J, leaving 10 bases between them. The CDR3 is CASSSGWNSPLHF. In nucleotides, the CDR3 is TGTGCCAGCAGTTCAGGGTGGAATTCACCCCTCCACTTT.

V gene TRBV6-4 combines with J gene TRBJ2-3, with D tentatively TRBD2 (6 bases). The CDR3 extends over 15 amino acids. Trimming shortened V by 0 bases and J by 0 bases, and 7 bases separated the two germline ends. Germline loops: CDR1 MRHNA, CDR2 SNTAGT. CDR3 in amino acids: CASSDSAGSTDTQYF. The CDR3 DNA reads TGTGCCAGCAGTGACTCCGCGGGAAGCACAGATACGCAGTATTTT.

This chain joins TRBV19 and TRBJ2-6; perhaps TRBD1 as D (7 bases). Germline V gene data show CDR1 as LNHDA and CDR2 as SQIVND (reference sequence). The CDR3 is made up of 15 amino acids. V gave up 4 bases and J gave up 4 bases, with 11 bases separating them. The CDR3 DNA reads TGTGCCAGTAGTACGGAGGGGGCCGGGGCCAACGTCCTGACTTTC. It encodes CASSTEGAGANVLTF.

The chain is built from TRBV18 and TRBJ2-5; D is unresolved. The CDR3 length is 14 residues. Germline CDR1 is KGHSH and CDR2 is LQKENI. Deletions cut 0 bases from V and 2 bases from J, with 7 bases between. For the CDR3, the DNA is TGTGCCAGCTCACCACCGGAACAGCAAGAGACCCAGTACTTC. The encoded protein is CASSPPEQQETQYF.

This chain uses TRBV28 with TRBJ1-6; D possibly corresponds to TRBD1 (5 bases). Trimming took off 6 bases at V and 4 bases at J, with 13 bases between the two ends. CDR1 and CDR2 (germline): MDHEN, SYDVKM. The CDR3 is made up of 15 amino acids. The CDR3 spells CASRPTVNYNSPLHF. In DNA, the CDR3 is TGTGCCAGCAGACCGACAGTTAATTATAATTCACCCCTCCACTTT.

The chain recombines TRBV6-6 with TRBJ1-2; D is possibly TRBD1 (5 bases). Germline V lookup: CDR1 MNHNY, CDR2 SVGAGI (reference sequence). The CDR3 has 16 amino acids. Deletions cut 0 bases from V and 11 bases from J, with 22 bases between. This CDR3 is CASSYSTLDIVGAYTF. In nucleotides, the CDR3 is TGTGCCAGCAGTTACTCGACTCTCGATATCGTTGGGGCATACACCTTC.

This clone has only one observation. The V and J genes are TRBV2 and TRBJ2-1, with D possibly TRBD2 on 7 matching bases. The CDR3 loop spans 15 amino acids. Deletions cut 0 bases from V and 7 bases from J, with 13 bases between. From germline, CDR1 is SNHLY and CDR2 FYNNEI. CDR3 in amino acids: CASSEAPRGPNEQFF. DNA for the CDR3: TGTGCCAGCAGTGAAGCACCGCGGGGGCCGAATGAGCAGTTCTTC.